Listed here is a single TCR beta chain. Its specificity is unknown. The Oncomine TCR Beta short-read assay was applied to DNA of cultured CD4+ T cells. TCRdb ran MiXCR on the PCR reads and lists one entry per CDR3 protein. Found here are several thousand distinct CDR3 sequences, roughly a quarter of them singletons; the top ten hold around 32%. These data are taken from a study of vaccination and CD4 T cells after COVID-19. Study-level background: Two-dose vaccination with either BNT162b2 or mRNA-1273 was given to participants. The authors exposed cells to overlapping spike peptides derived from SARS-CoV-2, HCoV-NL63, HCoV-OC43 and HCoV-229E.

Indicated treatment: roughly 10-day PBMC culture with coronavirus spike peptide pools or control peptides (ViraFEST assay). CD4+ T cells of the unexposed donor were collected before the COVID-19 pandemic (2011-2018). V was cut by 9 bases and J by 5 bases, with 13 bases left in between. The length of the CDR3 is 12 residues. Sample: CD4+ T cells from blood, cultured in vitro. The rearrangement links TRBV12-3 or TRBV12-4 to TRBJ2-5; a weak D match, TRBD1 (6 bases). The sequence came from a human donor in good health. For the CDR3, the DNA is TGTGCCAGTACAAGGGGGACGGAGACCCAGTACTTC. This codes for CASTRGTETQYF.